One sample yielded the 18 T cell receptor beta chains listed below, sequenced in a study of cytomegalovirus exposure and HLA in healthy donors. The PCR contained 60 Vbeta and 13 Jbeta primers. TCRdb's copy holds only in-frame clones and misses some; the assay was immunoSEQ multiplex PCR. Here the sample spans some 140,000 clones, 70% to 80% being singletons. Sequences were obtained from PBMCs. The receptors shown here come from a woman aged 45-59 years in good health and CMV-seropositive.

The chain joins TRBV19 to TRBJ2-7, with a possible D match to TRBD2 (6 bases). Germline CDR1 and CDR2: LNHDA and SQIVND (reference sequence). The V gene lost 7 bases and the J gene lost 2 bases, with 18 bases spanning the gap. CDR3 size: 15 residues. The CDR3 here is CASTVGGGMAYEQYF. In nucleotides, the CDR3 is TGTGCCAGTACCGTGGGAGGAGGGATGGCCTACGAGCAGTACTTC.

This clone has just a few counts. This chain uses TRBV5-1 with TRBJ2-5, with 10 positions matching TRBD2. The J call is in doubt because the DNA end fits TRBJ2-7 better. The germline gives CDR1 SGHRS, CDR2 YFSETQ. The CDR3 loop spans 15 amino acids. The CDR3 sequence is CASSSSGGTDYEQYF. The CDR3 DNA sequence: TGCGCCAGCAGCAGTAGCGGGGGGACGGACTACGAGCAGTACTTC.

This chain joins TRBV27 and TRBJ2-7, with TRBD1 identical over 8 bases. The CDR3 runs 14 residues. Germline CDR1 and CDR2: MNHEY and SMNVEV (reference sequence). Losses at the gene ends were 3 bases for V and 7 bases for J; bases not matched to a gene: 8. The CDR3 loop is CASSLSQGAREQYF. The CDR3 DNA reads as TGTGCCAGCAGTTTGAGCCAGGGGGCTCGGGAGCAGTACTTC.

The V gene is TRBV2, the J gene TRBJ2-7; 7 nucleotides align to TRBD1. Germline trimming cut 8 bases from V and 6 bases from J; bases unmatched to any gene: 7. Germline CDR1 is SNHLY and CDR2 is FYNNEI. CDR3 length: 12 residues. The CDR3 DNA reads TGTGCCAGCTCCAGGGGGTATAGCGAGCAGTACTTC. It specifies CASSRGYSEQYF.

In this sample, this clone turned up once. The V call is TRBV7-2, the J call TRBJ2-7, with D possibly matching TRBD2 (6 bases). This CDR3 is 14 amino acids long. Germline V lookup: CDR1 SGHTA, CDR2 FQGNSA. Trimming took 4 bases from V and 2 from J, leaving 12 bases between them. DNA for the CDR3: TGTGCCAGCAGCTCTCGGGACTCCACCTACGAGCAGTACTTC. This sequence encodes CASSSRDSTYEQYF.

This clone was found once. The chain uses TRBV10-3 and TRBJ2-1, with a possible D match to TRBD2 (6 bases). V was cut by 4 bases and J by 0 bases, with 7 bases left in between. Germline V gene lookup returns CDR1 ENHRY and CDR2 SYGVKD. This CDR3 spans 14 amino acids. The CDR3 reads CAISAGSSYNEQFF. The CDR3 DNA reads TGTGCCATCAGTGCCGGGAGCTCCTACAATGAGCAGTTCTTC.

The CDR3 loop is CASRKDGSEFQPQHF. CDR3 sequence (DNA): TGCGCCAGCAGAAAAGATGGTTCTGAGTTCCAGCCCCAGCATTTT. The chain has TRBV5-1 and TRBJ1-5; D unresolved. The CDR3 covers 15 residues. Trimming took off 5 bases at V and 7 bases at J, with 19 bases between the two ends. Germline-derived CDR1 and CDR2 are SGHRS and YFSETQ. Full variable domain (rest looked up from reference TRBV5-1 and TRBJ1-5): KAGVTQTPRYLIKTRGQQVTLSCSPISGHRSVSWYQQTPGQGLQFLFEYFSETQRNKGNFPGRFSGRQFSNSRSEMNVSTLELGDSALYLCASRKDGSEFQPQHFGDGTRLSIL.

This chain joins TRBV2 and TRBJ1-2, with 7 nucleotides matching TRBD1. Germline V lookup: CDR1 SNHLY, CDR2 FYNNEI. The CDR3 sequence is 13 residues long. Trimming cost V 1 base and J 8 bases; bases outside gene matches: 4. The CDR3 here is CASSEVVGQGYTF. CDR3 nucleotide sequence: TGTGCCAGCAGTGAAGTGGTGGGACAGGGCTACACCTTC.

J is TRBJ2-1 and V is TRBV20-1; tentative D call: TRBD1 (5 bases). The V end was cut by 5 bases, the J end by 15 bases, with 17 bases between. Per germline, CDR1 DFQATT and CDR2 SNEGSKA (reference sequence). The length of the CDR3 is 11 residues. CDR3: CSAEDPGRGFF. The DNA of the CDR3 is TGCAGTGCTGAGGACCCAGGGCGCGGGTTCTTC.

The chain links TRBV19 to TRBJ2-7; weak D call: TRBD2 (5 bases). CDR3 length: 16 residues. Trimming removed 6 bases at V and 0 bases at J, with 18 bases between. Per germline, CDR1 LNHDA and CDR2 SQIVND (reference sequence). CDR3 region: CASSAPGGSSSYEQYF. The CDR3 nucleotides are TGTGCCAGTAGCGCACCAGGAGGATCTAGCTCCTACGAGCAGTACTTC. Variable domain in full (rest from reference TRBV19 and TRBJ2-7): DGGITQSPKYLFRKEGQNVTLSCEQNLNHDAMYWYRQDPGQGLRLIYYSQIVNDFQKGDIAEGYSVSREKKESFPLTVTSAQKNPTAFYLCASSAPGGSSSYEQYFGPGTRLTVT.

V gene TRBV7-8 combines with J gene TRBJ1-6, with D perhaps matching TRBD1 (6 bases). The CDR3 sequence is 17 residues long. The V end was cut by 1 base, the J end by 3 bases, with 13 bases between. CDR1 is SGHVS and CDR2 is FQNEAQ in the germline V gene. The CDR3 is CASSLGGGHNYNSPLHF. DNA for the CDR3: TGTGCCAGCAGCTTAGGGGGGGGGCACAACTATAATTCACCCCTCCACTTT. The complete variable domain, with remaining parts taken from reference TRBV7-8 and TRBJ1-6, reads GAGVSQSPRYKVAKRGQDVALRCDPISGHVSLFWYQQALGQGPEFLTYFQNEAQLDKSGLPSDRFFAERPEGSVSTLKIQRTQQEDSAVYLCASSLGGGHNYNSPLHFGNGTRLTVT.

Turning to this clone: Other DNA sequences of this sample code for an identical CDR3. This CDR3 reads CASSMGLASSYEQYF. CDR3 in DNA: TGTGCCAGTAGTATGGGACTGGCTAGCTCCTACGAGCAGTACTTC. The chain has TRBV19 and TRBJ2-7, with D perhaps TRBD2 (6 bases). The CDR3 runs 15 residues. Trimming pared 3 bases from V and 0 bases from J, leaving 12 bases between. The V gene's germline CDR1 is LNHDA and CDR2 SQIVND (reference sequence).

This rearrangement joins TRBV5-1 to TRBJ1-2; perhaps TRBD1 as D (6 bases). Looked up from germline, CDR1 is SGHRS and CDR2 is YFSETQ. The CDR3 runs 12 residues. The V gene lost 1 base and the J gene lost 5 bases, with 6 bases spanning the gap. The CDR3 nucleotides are TGCGCCAGCAGCTTGCAGGGGTATGGCTACACCTTC. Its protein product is CASSLQGYGYTF.

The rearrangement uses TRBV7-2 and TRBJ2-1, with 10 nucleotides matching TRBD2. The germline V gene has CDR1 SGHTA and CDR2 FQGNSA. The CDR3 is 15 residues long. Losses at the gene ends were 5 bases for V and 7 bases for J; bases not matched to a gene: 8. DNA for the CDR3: TGTGCCAGCAGCGCGTCTAGCGGGGGCTCGAATGAGCAGTTCTTC. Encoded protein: CASSASSGGSNEQFF.

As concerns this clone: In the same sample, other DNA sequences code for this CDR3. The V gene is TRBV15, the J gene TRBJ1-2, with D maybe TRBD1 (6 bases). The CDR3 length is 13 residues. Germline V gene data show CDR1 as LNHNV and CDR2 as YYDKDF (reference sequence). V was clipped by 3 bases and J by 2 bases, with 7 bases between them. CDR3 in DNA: TGTGCCACCAGCAGGGACAGAAACTATGGCTACACCTTC. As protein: CATSRDRNYGYTF.

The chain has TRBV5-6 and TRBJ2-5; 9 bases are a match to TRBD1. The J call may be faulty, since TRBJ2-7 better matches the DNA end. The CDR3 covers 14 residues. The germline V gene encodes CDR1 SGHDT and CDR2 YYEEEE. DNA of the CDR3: TGTGCCAGCAGCTTGGTACAGGGGGCTTACGAGCAGTACTTC. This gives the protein CASSLVQGAYEQYF.

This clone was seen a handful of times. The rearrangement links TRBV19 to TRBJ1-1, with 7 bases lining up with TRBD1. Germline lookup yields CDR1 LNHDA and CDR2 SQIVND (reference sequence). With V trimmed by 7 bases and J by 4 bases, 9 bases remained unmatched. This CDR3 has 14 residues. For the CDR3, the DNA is TGTGCCAGTATTACCCACAGGGGTGGCACTGAAGCTTTCTTT. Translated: CASITHRGGTEAFF.

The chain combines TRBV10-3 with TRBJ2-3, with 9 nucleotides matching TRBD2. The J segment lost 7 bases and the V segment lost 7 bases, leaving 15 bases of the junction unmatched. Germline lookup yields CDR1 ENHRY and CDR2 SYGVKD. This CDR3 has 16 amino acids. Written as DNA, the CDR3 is TGTGCCATCACCGGCGGGGGGGCGGGACCCCAAAATACGCAGTATTTT. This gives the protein CAITGGGAGPQNTQYF.